This T cell receptor beta chain was observed in a study of identical twins. Template switching supplied a universal primer site; unique molecular identifiers were carried on the cDNA. TCRdb processed the 5' RACE reads anew with MiXCR; each CDR3 protein has one entry. The data contain roughly 710,000 distinct CDR3 sequences, approximately 6% of them singletons. Trimming removed 9 bases from V and 4 bases from J, with 13 bases in between. This CDR3 has 13 residues. CDR1 is ENHRY, CDR2 SYGVKD, per germline. Study results and limitations: Abundant beta clonotypes from cord blood bore fewer insertions; memory repertoires lacked this pattern.

Many counts were recorded for this clonotype. The target antigen is unknown. The chain recombines TRBV10-3 with TRBJ2-1; possible D gene TRBD2, 6 bases. The receptor comes from a man between 18 and 35 years old in good health. Material for sequencing was naive T cells sorted from blood. The CDR3 DNA follows: TGTGCCATACGGGGGACCCTATACAATGAGCAGTTCTTC. Translated, it gives CAIRGTLYNEQFF.